This T cell receptor beta chain was sequenced for a study of technical replicates of blood from a few donors. This CDR3 region has 13 residues. The ends lost 4 bases at V and 2 bases at J; junction bases unmatched: 2. Germline V gene lookup returns CDR1 SQVTM and CDR2 ANQGSEA. Repertoires were generated with immunoSEQ multiplex PCR, while TCRdb's copy carries only in-frame clones and drops some. The table includes under 85,000 clones, around 92% detected once. The sequence derives from a human donor in good health. Some clones in this sample may be carry-over from other donors' samples. Sequencing was carried out using T cells isolated from PBMCs. The V gene is TRBV29-1, the J gene TRBJ2-3; 8 nucleotides align to TRBD2. The CDR3 nucleotides read TGCAGCGTTGCGGGGGGGGACACAGATACGCAGTATTTT. It codes for CSVAGGDTDTQYF.